A selection of T cell receptor beta chains follows, all from one sample in a study of T cell responses to AZD1222 COVID-19 vaccine. Repertoires were generated with immunoSEQ multiplex PCR, while TCRdb's copy carries only in-frame clones and drops some. Of approximately 74,000 clones listed, roughly 80% are singletons. Here the sequenced sample was peripheral blood, taken 28 days after the second AZD1222 dose. The receptors derive from an adult who received the AZD1222 COVID-19 vaccine. Each CDR3 is given with its conserved first and last residue. The order of the fields is D gene, CDR3 length, J gene, V gene, clone size, CDR3 protein, CDR3 DNA. The D gene is left open where the match is weak. Clone size is not always given. Where it is, it says once, few, many or a class for expanded clones.

TRBD2	11	TRBJ2-3	TRBV11-2	.	CASATRGGTYF	TGTGCCAGCGCCACCCGGGGGGGCACGTATTTT
.	12	TRBJ2-1	TRBV7-3	.	CASSAFGNEQFF	TGTGCCAGCAGCGCGTTTGGTAATGAGCAGTTCTTC
.	14	TRBJ1-1	TRBV27	.	CASSFGGGYTEAFF	TGTGCCAGCAGTTTCGGGGGTGGGTACACTGAAGCTTTCTTT
.	11	TRBJ2-5	TRBV27	.	CASSWGETQYF	TGTGCCAGCAGTTGGGGGGAGACCCAGTACTTC
.	12	TRBJ1-1	TRBV10-2	.	CASSEGGDEAFF	TGCGCCAGCAGTGAGGGGGGGGATGAAGCTTTCTTT
.	15	TRBJ1-5	TRBV7-8	.	CASSSRDGINQPQHF	TGTGCCAGCAGCTCCCGGGACGGGATTAATCAGCCCCAGCATTTT
TRBD2	16	TRBJ2-3	TRBV11-3	.	CASSFGLAGGTDTQYF	TGTGCCAGCAGCTTCGGACTAGCGGGAGGCACAGATACGCAGTATTTT
TRBD2	15	TRBJ2-3	TRBV11-2	.	CASSLSRAGADTQYF	TGTGCCAGCAGCTTATCCCGAGCGGGGGCAGATACGCAGTATTTT
.	12	TRBJ1-2	TRBV12-3/TRBV12-4	.	CASSLWRGGYTF	TGTGCCAGCAGTTTATGGCGGGGTGGCTACACCTTC
.	13	TRBJ1-2	TRBV2	.	CASSDIANYGYTF	TGTGCCAGCAGCGACATAGCTAACTATGGCTACACCTTC
TRBD2	16	TRBJ2-2	TRBV5-4	.	CASSRLAGGLSGELFF	TGTGCCAGCAGCCGACTAGCGGGAGGACTTTCCGGGGAGCTGTTTTTT
TRBD1	14	TRBJ1-5	TRBV7-2	.	CASSQGGLSQPQHF	TGTGCCAGCAGCCAGGGGGGGCTTAGTCAGCCCCAGCATTTT
.	14	TRBJ2-7	TRBV11-3	.	CASSSGSSSYEQYF	TGTGCCAGCAGCTCAGGGTCCAGCTCCTACGAGCAGTACTTC
.	13	TRBJ1-2	TRBV29-1	.	CSVDPRGGGEDTF	TGCAGCGTTGATCCCCGTGGGGGAGGGGAGGACACCTTC
TRBD2	16	TRBJ2-3	TRBV28	.	CASPPSGRAWADTQYF	TGTGCCAGCCCTCCTAGCGGGAGGGCCTGGGCAGATACGCAGTATTTT
TRBD1	12	TRBJ1-5	TRBV6-5	once	CASGGGPKPQHF	TGTGCCAGCGGAGGGGGCCCAAAGCCCCAGCATTTT
.	13	TRBJ1-2	TRBV3-1/TRBV3-2	.	CASSQGTEPLQSF	TGTGCCAGCAGCCAGGGGACGGAGCCGCTCCAGTCCTTC
.	12	TRBJ1-1	TRBV6-6	few	CASSRGHTEAFF	TGTGCCAGCTCCCGGGGGCACACTGAAGCTTTCTTT
.	13	TRBJ2-7	TRBV6-2/TRBV6-3	.	CASSYRTDYEQYF	TGTGCCAGCAGTTACCGGACAGATTACGAGCAGTACTTC
.	16	TRBJ1-5	TRBV5-5	.	CASSFGQPYSNQPQHF	TGTGCCAGCAGCTTCGGACAGCCTTATAGCAATCAGCCCCAGCATTTT
.	15	TRBJ1-1	TRBV18	.	CASSPPIGMNTEAFF	TGTGCCAGCTCACCACCGATCGGTATGAACACTGAAGCTTTCTTT
.	13	TRBJ2-3	TRBV7-9	.	CASSFSGEDTQYF	TGTGCCAGCAGCTTCTCGGGTGAAGATACGCAGTATTTT
.	14	TRBJ2-5	TRBV5-1	.	CASRPREIQETQYF	TGCGCCAGCCGCCCCAGGGAAATCCAAGAGACCCAGTACTTC
.	14	TRBJ2-5	TRBV5-1	.	CASSPQWRQETQYF	TGCGCCAGCAGCCCCCAATGGCGTCAAGAGACCCAGTACTTC
TRBD2	15	TRBJ2-1	TRBV7-9	.	CASSLGLGGDNEQFF	TGTGCCAGCAGCTTAGGTTTGGGAGGGGACAATGAGCAGTTCTTC
.	15	TRBJ1-5	TRBV6-1	.	CASSEFVGDNQPQHF	TGTGCCAGCAGTGAATTTGTGGGGGACAATCAGCCCCAGCATTTT
TRBD2	17	TRBJ2-2	TRBV3-1/TRBV3-2	once	CASSLGLAGAGTGELFF	TGTGCCAGCAGTTTAGGACTAGCGGGAGCAGGAACCGGGGAGCTGTTTTTT
.	15	TRBJ2-1	TRBV7-5	.	CVRSSLPHRYNEQFF	TGTGTCAGAAGCTCCCTCCCCCATCGGTACAATGAGCAGTTCTTC